This T cell receptor beta chain was documented in a study of persistence of HIV-infected CD4 T cells. On the study more broadly: Up to about 180 mL blood was drawn at multiple time points; a couple of donors had single-time leukapheresis. General observations from the study: Compared with CD3/CD28-stimulated cells, CMV- and Gag-responding cells showed lower TCRbeta richness.

On this clone: Its antigen remains unknown.

Nonspecific anti-CD3/anti-CD28 bead stimulation represents the broad CD4+ T cell repertoire. CD4+ T cells upregulating both CD40 ligand and CD69 were sorted as responding cells. Donors had undetectable plasma HIV-1 RNA, under 50 copies/mL, for 4+ years. PBMCs were depleted of CD8+ T cells before stimulation. This was the immunoSEQ version 4 assay in survey mode. TCRdb keeps only in-frame clones here, not all; method: immunoSEQ multiplex PCR. The sample holds 40,000 to 55,000 clones; approximately 90% are singletons and the top ten take 3% to 3.5%. This sequence was found in an adult woman with HIV who was CMV-seropositive. The sequences come from CD4+ T cells sorted from PBMCs after roughly 18-hour stimulation, collected from a patient who received antiretroviral therapy.

CDR3: CASSLDAGLDEQFF. The CDR3 DNA reads TGCGCCAGCAGCTTGGACGCAGGGCTCGATGAGCAGTTCTTC. The V gene is TRBV5-1, the J gene TRBJ2-1; D is perhaps TRBD1 (5 bases). The germline CDR1 and CDR2 sequences are SGHRS and YFSETQ. This CDR3 has 14 amino acids. The V end was cut by 0 bases, the J end by 8 bases, with 12 bases between.